Shown below are 28 T cell receptor beta chains from a single sample sequenced in a study of CD8+ T cells in alopecia areata. RNA was isolated and reverse transcribed to cDNA, the sequencing template. Repertoires were generated with immunoSEQ multiplex PCR, while TCRdb's copy carries only in-frame clones and drops some. The sample has 120,000 or so clones; roughly two fifths are singletons. Material: CD4+ T cells sorted from blood. These receptors all come from a human donor with alopecia areata.

The chain recombines TRBV2 with TRBJ1-2; D is perhaps TRBD1 (5 bases). Per germline, CDR1 SNHLY and CDR2 FYNNEI. This CDR3 has 15 amino acids. Trimming removed 2 bases at V and 2 bases at J, with 12 bases between. CDR3 bases: TGTGCCAGCAGTGAACCCCCGGGACTCAACTATGGCTACACCTTC. Translating it yields CASSEPPGLNYGYTF. Together with reference TRBV2 and TRBJ1-2, the CDR3 gives the full variable domain: EPEVTQTPSHQVTQMGQEVILRCVPISNHLYFYWYRQILGQKVEFLVSFYNNEISEKSEIFDDQFSVERPDGSNFTLKIRSTKLEDSAMYFCASSEPPGLNYGYTFGSGTRLTVV.

V usage is TRBV29-1 and J usage is TRBJ2-3; the D gene is possibly TRBD1 (5 bases). The germline V gene has CDR1 SQVTM and CDR2 ANQGSEA. V lost 3 bases to trimming and J lost 6 bases, with 16 bases between them. The CDR3 spans 14 residues. Written as DNA, the CDR3 is TGCAGCGTTGATGCAGGGCAAATGTTGGATACGCAGTATTTT. It specifies CSVDAGQMLDTQYF.

In this sample, this clone turned up a few times. The rearrangement links TRBV29-1 to TRBJ1-5; D remains ambiguous. The CDR3 is made up of 15 amino acids. V dropped 4 bases and J dropped 0 bases, with 13 bases sitting between them. The germline gives CDR1 SQVTM, CDR2 ANQGSEA. The CDR3 DNA is TGCAGCGTTGGGTTGCAGGCCGATAGCAATCAGCCCCAGCATTTT. Translation: CSVGLQADSNQPQHF. Full variable domain (outside the CDR3, taken from reference TRBV29-1 and TRBJ1-5): SAVISQKPSRDICQRGTSLTIQCQVDSQVTMMFWYRQQPGQSLTLIATANQGSEATYESGFVIDKFPISRPNLTFSTLTVSNMSPEDSSIYLCSVGLQADSNQPQHFGDGTRLSIL.

This chain uses TRBV2 with TRBJ1-1; weak D call: TRBD1 (6 bases). Trimming took off 3 bases at V and 0 bases at J, with 8 bases between the two ends. From germline, CDR1 is SNHLY and CDR2 FYNNEI. This CDR3 has 14 residues. The CDR3 coding sequence is TGTGCCAGCAGTGATGGGACACTGAACACTGAAGCTTTCTTT. Amino acid sequence: CASSDGTLNTEAFF.

There are a few counts of this clone. CDR3 DNA sequence: TGCAGCGCGGGGGCGAGGACTGAAGCTTTCTTT. Translated, it gives CSAGARTEAFF. This chain joins TRBV29-1 and TRBJ1-1; possible D gene TRBD1, 6 bases. From germline, CDR1 is SQVTM and CDR2 ANQGSEA. V was cut by 7 bases and J by 5 bases, with 11 bases left in between. The CDR3 runs 11 residues.

J is TRBJ2-2 and V is TRBV4-1, with TRBD2 matching 11 bases. This CDR3 is built from 17 residues. Germline CDR1 MGHRA, CDR2 YSYEKL. The J segment lost 3 bases and the V segment lost 6 bases, leaving 9 bases of the junction unmatched. CDR3 in amino acids: CASRELRGLADTGELFF. In nucleotides, the CDR3 is TGCGCCAGCAGGGAACTCAGGGGACTAGCGGACACCGGGGAGCTGTTTTTT.

This chain uses TRBV11-2 with TRBJ2-3; a possible D gene is TRBD1 (5 bases). CDR3 length: 12 residues. V lost 2 bases and J lost 5, with 5 bases in between. The germline V gene has CDR1 SGHAT and CDR2 FQNNGV. The CDR3: CASSLQGDTQYF. The CDR3 nucleotides are TGTGCCAGCAGCTTACAGGGAGATACGCAGTATTTT.

This chain joins TRBV7-2 and TRBJ2-7, with D unresolved. The germline CDR1 and CDR2 sequences are SGHTA and FQGNSA. With 1 base removed from V and 2 bases from J, the gap between germline ends came to 12 bases. This CDR3 contains 15 residues. The CDR3 nucleotides are TGTGCCAGCAGCTTAGGTATCGTCCCCACCTACGAGCAGTACTTC. Its translation is CASSLGIVPTYEQYF.

This clone was seen more than once but under ten times. This sequence joins TRBV19 and TRBJ2-1; 7 bases agree with TRBD2. With V trimmed by 9 bases and J by 0 bases, 5 bases remained unmatched. The CDR3 covers 14 residues. In germline, CDR1 is LNHDA, CDR2 SQIVND (reference sequence). The CDR3: CASNERGSYNEQFF. The CDR3 bases are TGTGCCAGCAATGAGCGGGGCTCCTACAATGAGCAGTTCTTC.

This sequence joins TRBV11-3 and TRBJ2-7, with D maybe TRBD1 (6 bases). V lost 1 base and J 4 bases, leaving 11 bases between the germline ends. Per the germline V gene, CDR1 is SGHNT and CDR2 is YENEEA. The CDR3 has 14 residues. The CDR3 loop is CASSLAQGIYEQYF. In nucleotides, the CDR3 is TGTGCCAGCAGCTTAGCACAGGGAATATACGAGCAGTACTTC.

This chain links TRBV5-1 with TRBJ2-7; D is undetermined. The V end was cut by 3 bases, the J end by 6 bases, with 16 bases between. Looked up from germline, CDR1 is SGHRS and CDR2 is YFSETQ. The CDR3 runs to 14 residues. The CDR3 DNA reads as TGCGCCAGCAGCTCCGAAGCCTATAAACCCGAGCAGTACTTC. This sequence encodes CASSSEAYKPEQYF.

This clone was observed a few times. V gene TRBV7-9 combines with J gene TRBJ1-2; D gene uncertain. The CDR3 consists of 12 residues. Trimming left V 1 base short and J 4 bases short, with 4 bases between. Per germline, CDR1 SEHNR and CDR2 FQNEAQ (reference sequence). The CDR3 is CASSLGRYGYTF. The CDR3 DNA reads as TGTGCCAGCAGCTTAGGTCGCTATGGCTACACCTTC.

The rearrangement uses TRBV29-1 and TRBJ1-6; unclear D gene. Germline CDR1 reads SQVTM; CDR2 reads ANQGSEA. Trimming removed 4 bases from V and 4 bases from J, with 11 bases in between. CDR3 length: 14 residues. The CDR3 sequence: CSVALDPYNSPLHF. In DNA form, the CDR3 reads TGCAGCGTTGCACTCGATCCGTATAATTCACCCCTCCACTTT.

This clone was seen once. The chain has TRBV29-1 and TRBJ1-2; 7 bases are a match to TRBD1. CDR3 length equals 14 residues. Per the germline V gene, CDR1 is SQVTM and CDR2 is ANQGSEA. The V and J ends lost 7 bases and 5 bases, in that order; junction bases with no gene match: 13. CDR3 nucleotides: TGCAGCGCCCACCTCACCGACAGGGAATATGGCTACACCTTC. It encodes CSAHLTDREYGYTF.

V is TRBV29-1 and J is TRBJ2-7, with TRBD2 matching over 12 bases. The CDR3 sequence is 12 residues long. The J segment lost 8 bases and the V segment lost 4 bases, leaving 3 bases of the junction unmatched. Per germline, CDR1 SQVTM and CDR2 ANQGSEA. CDR3 DNA sequence: TGCAGCGTTGGGACTAGCGGGATTAAGCAGTACTTC. Protein sequence: CSVGTSGIKQYF.

As to this clone: The germline gene is not matched at one end of the junction; a read error may be the cause. This chain connects TRBV15 to TRBJ2-7; D might be TRBD2 (6 bases). There are 14 residues in the CDR3. Looked up from germline, CDR1 is LNHNV and CDR2 is YYDKDF (reference sequence). DNA of the CDR3: TGTGCCACCAGGAGAGGAGGGTTAACCTACGAGCAGTACTTC. This codes for CATRRGGLTYEQYF. Filled out from reference TRBV15 and TRBJ2-7, the complete variable domain reads DAMVIQNPRYQVTQFGKPVTLSCSQTLNHNVMYWYQQKSSQAPKLLFHYYDKDFNNEADTPDNFQSRRPNTSFCFLDIRSPGLGDTAMYLCATRRGGLTYEQYFGPGTRLTVT.

The rearrangement joins TRBV29-1 to TRBJ2-1; TRBD1 agrees at 10 bases. This CDR3 spans 14 amino acids. The trim removed 4 bases at V and 4 bases at J, leaving 4 bases unmatched. Germline-derived CDR1 and CDR2 are SQVTM and ANQGSEA. The CDR3 DNA follows: TGCAGCGTTGTAGGACAGGGGGTTTACAATGAGCAGTTCTTC. Residues: CSVVGQGVYNEQFF.

The chain has TRBV9 and TRBJ2-7, with 10 nucleotides matching TRBD1. This CDR3 comprises 14 residues. The J segment lost 4 bases and the V segment lost 2 bases, leaving 3 bases of the junction unmatched. Looked up from germline, CDR1 is SGDLS and CDR2 is YYNGEE. CDR3 nucleotide sequence: TGTGCCAGCAGCGTTACGGGACAGGGGTACGAGCAGTACTTC. As protein: CASSVTGQGYEQYF. Full variable domain (rest looked up from reference TRBV9 and TRBJ2-7): DSGVTQTPKHLITATGQRVTLRCSPRSGDLSVYWYQQSLDQGLQFLIQYYNGEERAKGNILERFSAQQFPDLHSELNLSSLELGDSALYFCASSVTGQGYEQYFGPGTRLTVT.

This sequence joins TRBV7-2 and TRBJ1-6, with 10 positions matching TRBD1. There are 15 residues in the CDR3. Germline CDR1 reads SGHTA; CDR2 reads FQGNSA. Trimming at V came to 5 bases and at J to 7 bases, leaving 5 bases not matched to a gene. The CDR3 is CASSDRQGANSPLHF. The CDR3 DNA reads TGTGCCAGCAGCGACCGACAGGGGGCGAATTCACCCCTCCACTTT.

The sample holds a few counts of this clone. Other DNA sequences in this sample translate to the same CDR3. The V gene is TRBV28, the J gene TRBJ1-5; 9 bases are shared with TRBD1. V lost 6 bases to trimming and J lost 4 bases; unmatched junction nucleotides: 4. Looked up from germline, CDR1 is MDHEN and CDR2 is SYDVKM. The length of the CDR3 is 14 residues. This CDR3 reads CASSLGQGNQPQHF. CDR3 sequence (DNA): TGTGCCAGCAGCCTCGGACAGGGGAATCAGCCCCAGCATTTT.

A word on this clone: Other DNA sequences in this specimen translate into the identical CDR3. The chain carries TRBV5-1 and TRBJ2-2, with D possibly being TRBD2 (6 bases). This CDR3 spans 12 amino acids. With 3 bases removed from V and 6 bases from J, the gap between germline ends came to 6 bases. The V gene's germline CDR1 is SGHRS and CDR2 YFSETQ. DNA for the CDR3: TGCGCCAGCAGCTCGGGAGCCGGGGAGCTGTTTTTT. It is translated as CASSSGAGELFF.

V usage is TRBV28 and J usage is TRBJ2-5; 10 positions match TRBD2. V lost 4 bases and J lost 5; bases outside the gene matches: 10. The germline gives CDR1 MDHEN, CDR2 SYDVKM. The CDR3 loop spans 16 amino acids. CDR3 sequence (DNA): TGTGCCAGCAGTTCCCCCGGGACTAGCGTCGGGGAGACCCAGTACTTC. Encoded protein: CASSSPGTSVGETQYF. The whole variable domain, filled in from reference TRBV28 and TRBJ2-5, reads DVKVTQSSRYLVKRTGEKVFLECVQDMDHENMFWYRQDPGLGLRLIYFSYDVKMKEKGDIPEGYSVSREKKERFSLILESASTNQTSMYLCASSSPGTSVGETQYFGPGTRLLVL.

This clone was counted between two and nine times. The CDR3 nucleotides read TGCAGCGTTCAAACCGACAAGCCCTACGAGCAGTACTTC. Residues: CSVQTDKPYEQYF. This chain links TRBV29-1 with TRBJ2-7; D not resolved. Per germline, CDR1 SQVTM and CDR2 ANQGSEA. V lost 5 bases to trimming and J lost 2 bases, with 13 bases between them. The CDR3 extends over 13 amino acids.

The chain couples TRBV7-9 to TRBJ1-5, with D hard to call. The germline V gene has CDR1 SEHNR and CDR2 FQNEAQ (reference sequence). With 1 base removed from V and 5 bases from J, the gap between germline ends came to 3 bases. The CDR3 totals 12 residues. This CDR3 reads CASSLGHQPQHF. CDR3 nucleotide sequence: TGTGCCAGCAGCTTAGGACATCAGCCCCAGCATTTT.

The chain employs TRBV30 and TRBJ2-7; 10 bases align to TRBD2. This CDR3 region has 14 residues. V was pared by 3 bases and J by 7 bases, with 9 bases of the junction left unmatched. Germline CDR1 reads GTSNPN; CDR2 reads SVGIG (reference sequence). In DNA form, the CDR3 reads TGTGCCTGGAGAGCCGGGACTAGCGTAAGTGAGCAGTACTTC. It encodes CAWRAGTSVSEQYF.

In this sample, this clone turned up a few times. The chain links TRBV7-2 to TRBJ2-2; D assignment may be TRBD1 or TRBD2 (5 bases each). The V gene's germline CDR1 is SGHTA and CDR2 FQGNSA. The CDR3 totals 16 residues. Trimming cost V 5 bases and J 1 base, with 14 bases left between them. CDR3 nucleotide sequence: TGTGCCAGCAGCCCCTCCGGGACGGTGAACACCGGGGAGCTGTTTTTT. As protein: CASSPSGTVNTGELFF.

The CDR3 region is CAWSTSGSGAQYF. The CDR3 nucleotides read TGTGCCTGGAGTACTAGCGGGAGCGGTGCGCAGTATTTT. The chain combines TRBV30 with TRBJ2-3, with 11 bases fitting TRBD2. Germline values: CDR1 GTSNPN, CDR2 SVGIG (reference sequence). The trim removed 2 bases at V and 10 bases at J, leaving 5 bases unmatched. This CDR3 spans 13 amino acids. Full variable domain (missing parts from reference TRBV30 and TRBJ2-3): SQTIHQWPATLVQPVGSPLSLECTVEGTSNPNLYWYRQAAGRGLQLLFYSVGIGQISSEVPQNLSASRPQDRQFILSSKKLLLSDSGFYLCAWSTSGSGAQYFGPGTRLTVL.

V gene TRBV29-1 combines with J gene TRBJ2-5, with D possibly matching TRBD1 (6 bases). The germline CDR1 and CDR2 sequences are SQVTM and ANQGSEA. This CDR3 is built from 12 residues. The germline V and J ends were trimmed by 8 bases and 1 base, with 11 bases remaining between them. The CDR3 loop is CSSGQFQETQYF. CDR3 nucleotides: TGCAGCTCCGGACAGTTCCAAGAGACCCAGTACTTC.